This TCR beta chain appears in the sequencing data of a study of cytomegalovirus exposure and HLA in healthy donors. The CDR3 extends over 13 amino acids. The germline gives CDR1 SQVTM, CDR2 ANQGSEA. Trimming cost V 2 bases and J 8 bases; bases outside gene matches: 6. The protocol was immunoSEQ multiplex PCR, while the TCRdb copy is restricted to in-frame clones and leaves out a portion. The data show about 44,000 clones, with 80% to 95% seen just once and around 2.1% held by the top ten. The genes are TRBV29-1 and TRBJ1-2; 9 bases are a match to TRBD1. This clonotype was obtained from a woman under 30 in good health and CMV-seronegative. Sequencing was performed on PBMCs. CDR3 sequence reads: CSVEPGTGLGYTF. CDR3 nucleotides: TGCAGCGTTGAACCCGGGACAGGGTTAGGCTACACCTTC.